This T cell receptor beta chain was retrieved from a study of blood T cell repertoires in COVID-19 (dated by TCRdb to the early 2020s). Background on the whole study: The collaborator samples originated in the United States, Italy and Spain and spanned the acute and convalescent phases of COVID-19. Sample metadata almost always included a de-identified subject ID, COVID-19 status, age in years and sex. The repertoires were released in a freely available public database meant as a resource for research on the immune response to SARS-CoV-2. Where available, HLA class I and class II types were taken from metadata supplied by the sample provider and were not determined by assay-based typing. The prospective study material was composed of cDNA or gDNA derived from T cells, B-cell-depleted T cells, or PBMCs. The samples were drawn from two sources: the first 160 participants of the ongoing ImmuneRACE study, and approximately 1,300 subjects contributed by 6 global collaborators. The dataset comprised deeply sampled blood TCRbeta repertoires from subjects exposed to, actively infected with, or recovered from COVID-19.

The CDR3 runs 13 residues from the cysteine to the phenylalanine. The retained sequence is limited to the CDR3, 39 bases, with the frame set at the first base. In the germline V gene (reference sequence), CDR1 corresponds to MNHEY and CDR2 to SMNVEV. V lost 4 bases and J lost 8 bases; the stretch between them is 14 bases long. Overall study outcomes, separate from this receptor: The amount of clinical and demographic metadata varied by source and participant and was provided uncurated.

Each collaborating institution followed its own protocols to collect whole blood in K2EDTA tubes. Collaborator samples were shipped for TCRbeta analysis as frozen whole blood, isolated PBMCs, or DNA extracted from either sample type. As for this clone: What this receptor recognizes is not known. No qualities accompany the bases; no much larger clone lies one base away.

The immunoSEQ Assay, a bias-controlled multiplex PCR, was used to amplify TCRbeta CDR3 regions from genomic DNA. Per the original workflow: The number of nucleated cells in each sample was estimated from the amplification of reference gene primers within the assay. Sequence reads were collapsed and filtered to measure the absolute abundance of every unique TCRbeta CDR3 rearrangement. Productive Simpson clonality was computed per sample as the square root of Simpson's diversity index over productive rearrangements. TCRdb limited this immuneACCESS table to in-frame rearrangements with V and J called. A share of clones is missing; checked studies link under half to unresolved V genes, and the rest is unexplained. V and J calls and clone size are copied from that table; D and trimming were computed from the DNA. The sample has 120,000 or so clones on record, about four fifths of them singletons. The top ten clones comprise about 15% of the sample.

The specimen sequenced was peripheral blood. The TCR originated in an older woman with acute or convalescent COVID-19. The chain couples TRBV27 to TRBJ1-1; tentative D gene TRBD1, with 6 bases matching. Here the CDR3 is given as CASSSLQGEEAFF. DNA sequence: TGTGCCAGCAGTTCCCTACAGGGCGAGGAAGCTTTCTTT.